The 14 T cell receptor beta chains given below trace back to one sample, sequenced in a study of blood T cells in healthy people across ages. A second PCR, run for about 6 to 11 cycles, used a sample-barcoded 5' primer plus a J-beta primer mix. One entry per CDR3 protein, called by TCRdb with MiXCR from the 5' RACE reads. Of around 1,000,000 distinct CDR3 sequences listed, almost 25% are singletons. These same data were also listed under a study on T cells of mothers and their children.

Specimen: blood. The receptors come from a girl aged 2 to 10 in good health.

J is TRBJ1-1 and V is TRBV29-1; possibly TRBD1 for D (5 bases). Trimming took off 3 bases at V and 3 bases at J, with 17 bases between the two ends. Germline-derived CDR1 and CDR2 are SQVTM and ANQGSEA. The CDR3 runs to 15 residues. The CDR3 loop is CSVEGGELFDTEAFF. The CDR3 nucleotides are TGCAGCGTTGAGGGGGGGGAACTTTTCGACACTGAAGCTTTCTTT.

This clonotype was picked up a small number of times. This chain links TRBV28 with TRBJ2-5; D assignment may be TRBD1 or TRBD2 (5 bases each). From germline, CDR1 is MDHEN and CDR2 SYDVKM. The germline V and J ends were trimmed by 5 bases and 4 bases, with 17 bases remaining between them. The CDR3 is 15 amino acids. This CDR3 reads CASSALRGVGETQYF. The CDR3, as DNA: TGTGCCAGCAGTGCCCTTAGAGGGGTCGGAGAGACCCAGTACTTC.

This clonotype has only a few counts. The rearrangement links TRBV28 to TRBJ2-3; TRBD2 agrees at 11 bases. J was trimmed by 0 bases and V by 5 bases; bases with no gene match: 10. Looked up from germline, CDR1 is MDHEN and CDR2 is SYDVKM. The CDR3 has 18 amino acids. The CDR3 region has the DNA TGTGCCAGCAGTCGTTATAGCGGGGGGGATCCTAGCACAGATACGCAGTATTTT. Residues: CASSRYSGGDPSTDTQYF.

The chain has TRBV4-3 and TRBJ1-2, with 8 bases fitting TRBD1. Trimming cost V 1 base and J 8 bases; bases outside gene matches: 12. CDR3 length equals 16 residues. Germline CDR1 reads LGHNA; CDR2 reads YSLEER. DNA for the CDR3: TGCGCCAGCAGCCAAGTCCAGGGGGCAGTAGGGTACGGCTACACCTTC. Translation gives CASSQVQGAVGYGYTF.

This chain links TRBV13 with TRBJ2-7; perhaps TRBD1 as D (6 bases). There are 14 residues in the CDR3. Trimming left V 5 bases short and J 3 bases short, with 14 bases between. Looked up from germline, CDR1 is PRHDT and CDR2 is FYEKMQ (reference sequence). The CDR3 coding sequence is TGTGCCAGCAGCACCGACAGGAACCTCTACGAGCAGTACTTC. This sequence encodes CASSTDRNLYEQYF.

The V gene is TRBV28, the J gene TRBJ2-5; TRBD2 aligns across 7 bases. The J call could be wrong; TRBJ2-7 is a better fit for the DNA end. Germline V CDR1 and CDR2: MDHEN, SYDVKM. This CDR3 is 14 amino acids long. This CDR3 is CASEREGSSYEQYF. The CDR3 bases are TGTGCCAGTGAAAGGGAGGGGAGCTCCTACGAGCAGTACTTC.

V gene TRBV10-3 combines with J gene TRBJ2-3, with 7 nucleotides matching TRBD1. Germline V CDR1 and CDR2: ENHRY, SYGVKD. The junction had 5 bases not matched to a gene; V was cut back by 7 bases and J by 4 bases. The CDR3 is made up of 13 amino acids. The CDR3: CAINTGQPDTQYF. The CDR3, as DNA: TGTGCCATCAATACGGGACAGCCAGATACGCAGTATTTT.

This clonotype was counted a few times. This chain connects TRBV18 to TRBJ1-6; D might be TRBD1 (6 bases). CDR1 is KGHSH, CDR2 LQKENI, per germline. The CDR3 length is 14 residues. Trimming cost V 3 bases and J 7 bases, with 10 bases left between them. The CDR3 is CASSPGAWNSPLHF. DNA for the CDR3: TGTGCCAGCTCACCGGGGGCCTGGAATTCACCCCTCCACTTT.

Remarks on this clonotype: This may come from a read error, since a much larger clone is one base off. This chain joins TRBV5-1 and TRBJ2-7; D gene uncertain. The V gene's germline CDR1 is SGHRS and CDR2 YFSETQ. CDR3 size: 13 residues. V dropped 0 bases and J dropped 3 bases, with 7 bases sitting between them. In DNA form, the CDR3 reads TGCGCCAGCAGCTTGGCACCGAACTACGAGCAGTACTTC. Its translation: CASSLAPNYEQYF.

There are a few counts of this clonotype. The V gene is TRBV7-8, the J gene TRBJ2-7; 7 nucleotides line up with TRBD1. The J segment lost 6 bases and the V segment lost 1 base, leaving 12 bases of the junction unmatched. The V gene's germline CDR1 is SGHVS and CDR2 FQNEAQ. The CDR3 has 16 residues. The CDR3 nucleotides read TGTGCCAGCAGCTTAGTTTATCCCGGACAGGTCGGCGAGCAGTACTTC. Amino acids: CASSLVYPGQVGEQYF.

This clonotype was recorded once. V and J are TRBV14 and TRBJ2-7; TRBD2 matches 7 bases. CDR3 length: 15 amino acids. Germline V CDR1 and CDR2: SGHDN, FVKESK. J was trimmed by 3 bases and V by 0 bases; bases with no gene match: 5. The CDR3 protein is CASSQDLGLGYEQYF. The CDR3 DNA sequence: TGTGCCAGCAGCCAAGATCTTGGACTAGGCTACGAGCAGTACTTC. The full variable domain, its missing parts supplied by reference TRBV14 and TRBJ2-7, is EAGVTQFPSHSVIEKGQTVTLRCDPISGHDNLYWYRRVMGKEIKFLLHFVKESKQDESGMPNNRFLAERTGGTYSTLKVQPAELEDSGVYFCASSQDLGLGYEQYFGPGTRLTVT.

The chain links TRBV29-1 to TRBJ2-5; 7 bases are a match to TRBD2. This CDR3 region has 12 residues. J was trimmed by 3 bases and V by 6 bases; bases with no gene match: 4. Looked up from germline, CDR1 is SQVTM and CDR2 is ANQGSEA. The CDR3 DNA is TGCAGCGTAGCCCGGGGGGAAGAGACCCAGTACTTC. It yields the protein CSVARGEETQYF.

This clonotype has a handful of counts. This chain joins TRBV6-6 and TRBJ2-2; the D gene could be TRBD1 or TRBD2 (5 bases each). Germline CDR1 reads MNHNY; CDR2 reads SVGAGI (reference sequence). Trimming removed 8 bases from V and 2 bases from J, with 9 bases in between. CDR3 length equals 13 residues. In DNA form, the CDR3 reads TGTGCCAGCGAGGGGACCAACACCGGGGAGCTGTTTTTT. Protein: CASEGTNTGELFF.

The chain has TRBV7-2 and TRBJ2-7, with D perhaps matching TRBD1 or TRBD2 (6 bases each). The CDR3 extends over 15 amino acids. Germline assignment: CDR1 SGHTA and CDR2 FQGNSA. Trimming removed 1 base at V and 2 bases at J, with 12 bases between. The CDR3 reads CASSLGRGRPYEQYF. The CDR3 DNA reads TGTGCCAGCAGCTTAGGTCGGGGGCGCCCCTACGAGCAGTACTTC.